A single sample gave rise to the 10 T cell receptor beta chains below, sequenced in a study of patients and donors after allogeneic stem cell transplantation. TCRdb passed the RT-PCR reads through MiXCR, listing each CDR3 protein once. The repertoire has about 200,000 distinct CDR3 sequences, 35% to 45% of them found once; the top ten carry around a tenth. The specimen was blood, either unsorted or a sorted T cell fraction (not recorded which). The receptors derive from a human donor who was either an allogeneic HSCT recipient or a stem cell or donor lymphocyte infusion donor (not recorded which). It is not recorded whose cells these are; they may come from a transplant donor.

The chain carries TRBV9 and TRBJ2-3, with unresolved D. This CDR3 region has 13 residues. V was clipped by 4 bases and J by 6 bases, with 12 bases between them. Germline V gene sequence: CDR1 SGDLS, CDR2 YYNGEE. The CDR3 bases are TGTGCCAGCAGCCCGAGAGGAAGGGATACGCAGTATTTT. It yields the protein CASSPRGRDTQYF. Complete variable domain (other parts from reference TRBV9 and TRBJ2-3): DSGVTQTPKHLITATGQRVTLRCSPRSGDLSVYWYQQSLDQGLQFLIQYYNGEERAKGNILERFSAQQFPDLHSELNLSSLELGDSALYFCASSPRGRDTQYFGPGTRLTVL.

CDR3 region: CATSWTGNQPQHF. CDR3 in DNA: TGTGCCACCAGCTGGACAGGCAATCAGCCCCAGCATTTT. This chain links TRBV24-1 with TRBJ1-5; D might be TRBD1 (6 bases). Germline V gives CDR1 KGHDR, CDR2 SFDVKD. This CDR3 is 13 amino acids long. Trimming shortened V by 7 bases and J by 2 bases, and 8 bases separated the two germline ends.

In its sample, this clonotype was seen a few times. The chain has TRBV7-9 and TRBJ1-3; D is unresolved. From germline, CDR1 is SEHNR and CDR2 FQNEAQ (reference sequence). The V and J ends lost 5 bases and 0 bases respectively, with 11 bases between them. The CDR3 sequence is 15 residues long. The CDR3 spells CASSLDGYSGNTIYF. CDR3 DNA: TGTGCCAGCAGCCTAGACGGTTACTCTGGAAACACCATATATTTT.

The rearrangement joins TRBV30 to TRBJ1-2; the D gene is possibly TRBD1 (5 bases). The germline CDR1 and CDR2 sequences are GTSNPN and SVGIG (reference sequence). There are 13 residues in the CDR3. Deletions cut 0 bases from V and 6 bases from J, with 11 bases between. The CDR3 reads CAWSVWGGDGYTF. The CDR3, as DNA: TGTGCCTGGAGTGTATGGGGGGGAGATGGCTACACCTTC.

CDR3 DNA sequence: TGTGCCAGCAGTGGAAGGGGGGCCCATAGCAATCAGCCCCAGCATTTT. Translating gives CASSGRGAHSNQPQHF. The chain carries TRBV7-2 and TRBJ1-5; possible D gene TRBD1, 6 bases. Trimming removed 6 bases from V and 0 bases from J, with 15 bases in between. Germline lookup yields CDR1 SGHTA and CDR2 FQGNSA. The CDR3 spans 16 residues.

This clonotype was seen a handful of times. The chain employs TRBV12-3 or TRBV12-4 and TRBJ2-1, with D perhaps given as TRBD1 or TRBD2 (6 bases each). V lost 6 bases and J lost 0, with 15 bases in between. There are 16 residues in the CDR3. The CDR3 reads CASSPSGASSYNEQFF. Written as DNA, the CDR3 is TGTGCCAGCAGCCCTTCGGGGGCCAGCTCCTACAATGAGCAGTTCTTC.

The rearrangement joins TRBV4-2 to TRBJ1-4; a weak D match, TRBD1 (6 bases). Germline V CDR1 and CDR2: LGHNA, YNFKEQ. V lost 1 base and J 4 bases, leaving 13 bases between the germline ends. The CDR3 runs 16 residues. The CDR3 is CASSQVESGDNEKLFF. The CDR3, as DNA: TGTGCCAGCAGCCAAGTTGAGTCAGGGGATAATGAAAAACTGTTTTTT.

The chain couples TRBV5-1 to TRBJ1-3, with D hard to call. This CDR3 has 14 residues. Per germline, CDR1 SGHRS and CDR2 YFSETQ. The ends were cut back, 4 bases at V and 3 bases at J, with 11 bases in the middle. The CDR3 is CASSADEVGNTIYF. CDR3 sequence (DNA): TGCGCCAGCAGCGCAGACGAAGTTGGAAACACCATATATTTT.

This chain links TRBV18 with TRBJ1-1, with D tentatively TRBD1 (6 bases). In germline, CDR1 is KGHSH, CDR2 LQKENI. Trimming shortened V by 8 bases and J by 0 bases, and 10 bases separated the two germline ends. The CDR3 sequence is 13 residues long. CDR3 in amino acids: CASTGQMNTEAFF. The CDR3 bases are TGTGCCAGCACTGGACAGATGAACACTGAAGCTTTCTTT.

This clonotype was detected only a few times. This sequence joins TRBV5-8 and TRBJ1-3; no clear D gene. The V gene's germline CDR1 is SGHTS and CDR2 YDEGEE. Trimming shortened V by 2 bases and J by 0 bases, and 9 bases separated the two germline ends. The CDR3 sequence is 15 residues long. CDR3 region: CASSFSGFSGNTIYF. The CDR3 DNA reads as TGTGCCAGCAGCTTCTCGGGGTTCTCTGGAAACACCATATATTTT.